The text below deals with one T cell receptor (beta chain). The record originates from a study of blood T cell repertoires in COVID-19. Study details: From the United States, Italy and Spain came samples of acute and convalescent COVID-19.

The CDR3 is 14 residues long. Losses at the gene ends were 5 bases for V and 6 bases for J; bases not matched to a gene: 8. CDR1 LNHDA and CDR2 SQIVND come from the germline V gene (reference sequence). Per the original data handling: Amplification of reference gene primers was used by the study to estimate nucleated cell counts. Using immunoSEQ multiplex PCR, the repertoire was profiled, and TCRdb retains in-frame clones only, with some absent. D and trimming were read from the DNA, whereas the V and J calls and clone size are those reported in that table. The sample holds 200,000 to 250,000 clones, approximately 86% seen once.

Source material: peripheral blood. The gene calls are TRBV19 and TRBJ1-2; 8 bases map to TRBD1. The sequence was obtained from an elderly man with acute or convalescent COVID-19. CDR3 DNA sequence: TGTGCCAGTAGTCCTCAGACAGGGGTTGATGGCTACACCTTC. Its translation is CASSPQTGVDGYTF. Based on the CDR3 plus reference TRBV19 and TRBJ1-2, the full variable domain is DGGITQSPKYLFRKEGQNVTLSCEQNLNHDAMYWYRQDPGQGLRLIYYSQIVNDFQKGDIAEGYSVSREKKESFPLTVTSAQKNPTAFYLCASSPQTGVDGYTFGSGTRLTVV.